Listed here are 8 T cell receptor beta chains from one sample, sequenced in a study of cytomegalovirus exposure and HLA in healthy donors. The PCR used 60 Vbeta and 13 Jbeta primers. Only in-frame clones appear in the TCRdb table, and some are missing; sequencing was by immunoSEQ multiplex PCR. The data show about 120,000 clones, with 8.5% to 9% seen just once and 5% to 6.5% held by the top ten. Sequences were obtained from PBMCs. The receptor set was obtained from a woman aged 40 to 50 in good health and CMV-seropositive.

This clone has a handful of counts. This chain uses TRBV9 with TRBJ1-1; unclear D gene. Germline CDR1 is SGDLS and CDR2 is YYNGEE. The CDR3 sequence is 13 residues long. V dropped 3 bases and J dropped 2 bases, with 8 bases sitting between them. DNA for the CDR3: TGTGCCAGCAGCGGAGGAACCAACACTGAAGCTTTCTTT. Protein: CASSGGTNTEAFF. The whole variable domain, remainder taken from reference TRBV9 and TRBJ1-1, is DSGVTQTPKHLITATGQRVTLRCSPRSGDLSVYWYQQSLDQGLQFLIQYYNGEERAKGNILERFSAQQFPDLHSELNLSSLELGDSALYFCASSGGTNTEAFFGQGTRLTVV.

This clone was observed a few times. The chain combines TRBV18 with TRBJ1-2; D perhaps matches TRBD1 (6 bases). Germline V gene data show CDR1 as KGHSH and CDR2 as LQKENI. V was cut by 6 bases and J by 6 bases, with 14 bases left in between. The CDR3 is 13 residues long. The CDR3 DNA reads TGTGCCAGCTCCCCGGTCAGGGGAGATGGCTACACCTTC. Protein: CASSPVRGDGYTF.

The gene calls are TRBV30 and TRBJ1-5, with no clear D. CDR3 length: 15 residues. Trimming took 4 bases from V and 1 from J, leaving 14 bases between them. Looked up from germline, CDR1 is GTSNPN and CDR2 is SVGIG (reference sequence). The CDR3 loop is CAWKDQAMSNQPQHF. DNA of the CDR3: TGTGCCTGGAAGGATCAGGCCATGAGCAATCAGCCCCAGCATTTT.

J is TRBJ2-5 and V is TRBV28; 9 positions match TRBD1. The ends lost 6 bases at V and 5 bases at J; junction bases unmatched: 22. The CDR3 spans 19 residues. CDR1 MDHEN and CDR2 SYDVKM come from the germline V gene. The CDR3, as DNA: TGTGCCAGCAGCCACAGAAGGGGACAGGGAAGTGGGGTCTACGAGACCCAGTACTTC. It translates to CASSHRRGQGSGVYETQYF.

This chain uses TRBV2 with TRBJ2-7; 10 bases agree with TRBD1. J lost 1 base, V lost 6 bases, and 6 bases had no gene match. CDR1 and CDR2 from the germline V gene are SNHLY and FYNNEI. This CDR3 region has 15 residues. The CDR3 DNA follows: TGTGCCAGCAGGAAGGGACAGGGGATGTCCTACGAGCAGTACTTC. This codes for CASRKGQGMSYEQYF.

Only a few counts were recorded for this clone. The gene calls are TRBV5-1 and TRBJ1-1; D gene uncertain. Per germline, CDR1 SGHRS and CDR2 YFSETQ. The V end lost 6 bases, the J end lost 4 bases, and 16 bases lay between the germline ends. The CDR3 is 14 amino acids. This chain's CDR3 is CASTPGEPSTEAFF. DNA for the CDR3: TGCGCCAGCACCCCGGGAGAACCTAGCACTGAAGCTTTCTTT.

The V call is TRBV29-1, the J call TRBJ1-4, with TRBD1 as a possible D gene (5 bases). From germline, CDR1 is SQVTM and CDR2 ANQGSEA. The CDR3 totals 13 residues. V gave up 4 bases and J gave up 7 bases, with 13 bases separating them. Here the CDR3 DNA reads TGCAGCGTTGTATTGGGGGGGAGTGAAAAACTGTTTTTT. Its protein is CSVVLGGSEKLFF.

This clone occurred a few times. V is TRBV6-5 and J is TRBJ2-7; 7 nucleotides agree with TRBD1. The CDR3 runs to 13 residues. Unmatched junction bases numbered 4, after V lost 8 bases and J lost 0 bases. Germline V gene sequence: CDR1 MNHEY, CDR2 SVGAGI. This chain's CDR3 is CASGDRDSYEQYF. The CDR3 DNA reads TGTGCCAGCGGAGACAGGGACTCCTACGAGCAGTACTTC.